The present T cell receptor beta chain was sequenced within a study of blood T cell repertoires in COVID-19 (dated by TCRdb to between 2020 and 2021). Regarding the complete study: The collaborator samples originated in the United States, Italy and Spain and spanned the acute and convalescent phases of COVID-19. The material from the prospective study consisted of cDNA or gDNA derived from T cells, B-cell-depleted T cells, or PBMCs. The dataset comprised deeply sampled blood TCRbeta repertoires from subjects exposed to, actively infected with, or recovered from COVID-19. The repertoires were released in a freely available public database meant as a resource for research on the immune response to SARS-CoV-2. Samples were obtained from the ongoing ImmuneRACE study (first 160 participants) and from approximately 1,200 subjects provided by 6 global collaborators. A de-identified subject ID, COVID-19 status, age in years and sex were almost always included in the sample metadata. Where available, HLA class I and class II types were obtained from metadata supplied by the sample provider rather than from assay-based typing.

The V end gives up 4 bases and the J end 5 bases, leaving 10 bases in the junction not matched to a gene. CDR1 is given as SGHTA and CDR2 as FQGNSA, both from the germline V gene. The CDR3 covers 17 residues, taking in both the cysteine and the phenylalanine. CDR3 DNA only is kept here, 51 bases in frame from base 1. The immunoSEQ Assay, a bias-controlled multiplex PCR, was used to amplify TCRbeta CDR3 regions from genomic DNA. As for the original processing: The number of nucleated cells in each sample was estimated from the amplification of reference gene primers within the assay. Sequence reads were collapsed and filtered to measure the absolute abundance of every unique TCRbeta CDR3 rearrangement. Productive Simpson clonality was computed per sample as the square root of Simpson's diversity index over productive rearrangements. In its TCRdb copy, this immuneACCESS table keeps in-frame sequences only and misses some clones. Where compared with another copy, unresolved V genes explain less than half of these, and the others have no known cause. That table furnishes V, J and clone size, whereas the DNA furnished D and trimming. This sample has about 270,000 clones in its table, and about 88% of those were observed once. Jointly, the top ten make up 3% of the sample.

As regards this clone: Its target antigen remains unknown. No base qualities exist here, and no much larger clone lies one base off it.

In the prospective study, participants were 18 to 89 years old, resided in about 25 geographic areas of the United States, and were enrolled through a virtual design. In the prospective study, participants were assigned to cohorts based on the clinical history participants reported in a screening survey and a study questionnaire. For ImmuneRACE Cohort 3, a participant was defined as recovered based on two consecutive negative NP/OP PCR tests, clearance by a healthcare professional, or resolution of symptoms. In the prospective study, whole blood, serum and a nasopharyngeal or oropharyngeal swab were collected from each participant by mobile phlebotomists. Additional blood draws and questionnaires over an approximately two-month period could optionally be provided by prospective study participants. Before DNA extraction, prospective study blood samples were shipped either frozen or at room temperature.

Paper-wide results and their limitations: The amount of clinical and demographic metadata varied by source and participant and was provided uncurated.

The chain links TRBV7-2 with TRBJ2-1, with TRBD2 identical over 11 junction bases. The sequencing input was PBMCs or T cells enriched from blood (not recorded which). This receptor was identified in a woman between 50 and 59 years old who had recovered from COVID-19. The CDR3 in this case is CASSYTRGTSGNNEQFF. At the DNA level, the sequence is TGTGCCAGCAGCTATACTCGCGGGACTAGCGGAAACAATGAGCAGTTCTTC. Extended through the reference TRBV7-2 and TRBJ2-1 proteins, this CDR3 yields the full variable domain: GAGVSQSPSNKVTEKGKDVELRCDPISGHTALYWYRQSLGQGLEFLIYFQGNSAPDKSGLPSDRFSAERTGGSVSTLTIQRTQQEDSAVYLCASSYTRGTSGNNEQFFGPGTRLTVL.